This record concerns one T cell receptor (beta chain) sequence. These data are taken from a study of control samples from healthy donors and cancer patients. Repertoires were generated with immunoSEQ multiplex PCR, while TCRdb's copy carries only in-frame clones and drops some. The sample has 130,000 to 150,000 clones, about 93% seen once; the top ten hold 11% to 15%. Germline V lookup: CDR1 WNHNN, CDR2 SYGVQD (reference sequence). J lost 6 bases, V lost 2 bases, and 1 base had no gene match. This CDR3 is built from 14 residues. The origin of this receptor is a man aged 60 to 69 with colorectal cancer. Sequencing was done on a sample of PBMCs. This sequence joins TRBV10-1 and TRBJ2-4, with TRBD1 matching over 10 bases. The CDR3, as DNA: TGCGCCAGCAGTGAGGGACAGGGGGGAAACATTCAGTACTTC. Encoded protein: CASSEGQGGNIQYF.